The T cell receptor beta chain described here comes from a study of blood T cells in healthy people across ages. Study-level results: Correlation between TCR beta diversity and naive T cell percentage was strong. Estimates of total diversity, which came from one million sequenced T cells, were considered to be underestimates. Diversity was higher, and naive CD4+ cells more numerous, in long-lived donors than in aged donors.

Turning to this clonotype: Its antigen is currently unknown.

Drawing of peripheral blood yielded 7.5 to 10 milliliters from each donor. PCR was performed a second time for about 7 to 12 cycles using a sample-barcoded 5' primer and a J-beta primer mix. TCRdb passed the 5' RACE reads through MiXCR, listing each CDR3 protein once. The sample has about 1.4 million distinct CDR3 sequences, around 55% seen once. The CDR3 sequence is 18 residues long. In germline, CDR1 is SGHVS, CDR2 FNYEAQ. J lost 0 bases, V lost 3 bases, and 12 bases had no gene match. The V call is TRBV7-6, the J call TRBJ1-2; 8 bases are a match to TRBD1. Sequenced material: blood. This TCR derives from a man between 18 and 35 years old in good health. CDR3 loop: CASSLTGTGAEANYGYTF. In DNA, the CDR3 is TGTGCCAGCAGCTTGACCGGGACAGGCGCTGAGGCTAACTATGGCTACACCTTC.